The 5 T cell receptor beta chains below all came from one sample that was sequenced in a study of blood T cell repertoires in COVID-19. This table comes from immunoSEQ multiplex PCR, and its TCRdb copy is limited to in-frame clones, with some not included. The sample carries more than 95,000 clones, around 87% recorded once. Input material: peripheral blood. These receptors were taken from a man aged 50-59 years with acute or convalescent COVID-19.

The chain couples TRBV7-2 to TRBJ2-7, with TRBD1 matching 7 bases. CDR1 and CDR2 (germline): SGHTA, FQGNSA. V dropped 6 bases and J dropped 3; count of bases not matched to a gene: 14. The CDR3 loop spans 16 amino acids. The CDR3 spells CASSHTGAAVGYEQYF. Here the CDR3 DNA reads TGTGCCAGCAGTCACACAGGGGCGGCGGTGGGCTACGAGCAGTACTTC.

This chain's CDR3 is CATSSRQVPGLPNTEAFF. CDR3 sequence (DNA): TGTGCCACCAGCTCTCGCCAAGTACCGGGACTCCCGAACACTGAAGCTTTCTTT. The chain recombines TRBV15 with TRBJ1-1, with D possibly TRBD1 on 5 matching bases. The V gene lost 5 bases and the J gene lost 1 base, with 23 bases spanning the gap. The CDR3 loop spans 18 amino acids. Germline V gene sequence: CDR1 LNHNV, CDR2 YYDKDF (reference sequence). Drawing the rest from reference TRBV15 and TRBJ1-1, the complete variable domain is DAMVIQNPRYQVTQFGKPVTLSCSQTLNHNVMYWYQQKSSQAPKLLFHYYDKDFNNEADTPDNFQSRRPNTSFCFLDIRSPGLGDTAMYLCATSSRQVPGLPNTEAFFGQGTRLTVV.

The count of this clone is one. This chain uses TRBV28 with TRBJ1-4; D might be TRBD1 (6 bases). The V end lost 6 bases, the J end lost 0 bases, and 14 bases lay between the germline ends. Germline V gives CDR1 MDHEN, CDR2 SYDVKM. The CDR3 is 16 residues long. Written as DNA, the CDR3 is TGTGCCAGCAGACAGGGAGTATTTGCAACTAATGAAAAACTGTTTTTT. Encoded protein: CASRQGVFATNEKLFF.

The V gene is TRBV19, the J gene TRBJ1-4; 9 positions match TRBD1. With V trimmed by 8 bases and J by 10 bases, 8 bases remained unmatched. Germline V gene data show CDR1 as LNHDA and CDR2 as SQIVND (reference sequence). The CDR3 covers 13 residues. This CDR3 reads CASSGTGYGKLFF. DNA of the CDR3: TGTGCCAGTTCCGGGACAGGGTACGGAAAACTGTTTTTT.

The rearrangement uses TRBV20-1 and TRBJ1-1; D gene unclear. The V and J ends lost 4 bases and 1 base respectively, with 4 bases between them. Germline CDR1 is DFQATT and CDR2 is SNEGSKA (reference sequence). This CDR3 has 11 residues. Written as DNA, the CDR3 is TGCAGTGCTACCAAGAACACTGAAGCTTTCTTT. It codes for CSATKNTEAFF.